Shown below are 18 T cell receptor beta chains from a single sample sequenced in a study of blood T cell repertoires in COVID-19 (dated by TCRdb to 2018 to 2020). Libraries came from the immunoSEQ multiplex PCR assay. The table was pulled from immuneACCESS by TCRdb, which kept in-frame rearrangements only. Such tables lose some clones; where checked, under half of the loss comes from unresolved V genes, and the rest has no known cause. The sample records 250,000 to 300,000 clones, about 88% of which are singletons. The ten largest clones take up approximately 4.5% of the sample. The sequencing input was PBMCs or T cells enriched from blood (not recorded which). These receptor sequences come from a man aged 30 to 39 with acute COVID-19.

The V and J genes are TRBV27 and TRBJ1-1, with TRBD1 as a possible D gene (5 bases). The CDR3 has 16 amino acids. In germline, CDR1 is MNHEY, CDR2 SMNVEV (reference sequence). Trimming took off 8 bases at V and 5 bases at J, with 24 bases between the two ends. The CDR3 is CASRGAIGGDSTEAFF. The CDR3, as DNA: TGTGCCAGCCGCGGGGCGATTGGAGGGGACTCGACTGAAGCTTTCTTT.

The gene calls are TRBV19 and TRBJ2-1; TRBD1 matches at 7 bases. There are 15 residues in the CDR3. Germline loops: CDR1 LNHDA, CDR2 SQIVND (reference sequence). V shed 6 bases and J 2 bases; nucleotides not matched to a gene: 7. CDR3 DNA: TGTGCCAGTAGGCCAACGGGACAGACCTACAATGAGCAGTTCTTC. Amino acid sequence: CASRPTGQTYNEQFF.

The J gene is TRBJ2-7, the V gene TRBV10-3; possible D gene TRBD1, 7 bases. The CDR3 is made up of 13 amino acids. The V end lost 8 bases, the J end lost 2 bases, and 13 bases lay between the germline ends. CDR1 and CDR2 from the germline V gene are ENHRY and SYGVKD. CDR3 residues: CAIGGTATYEQYV. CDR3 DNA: TGTGCCATCGGGGGGACAGCCACCTACGAGCAGTACGTC.

In nucleotides, the CDR3 is TGTGCCAGCAGTCCGATGACAGGGGGGATTCAGCCCCAGCATTTT. This gives the protein CASSPMTGGIQPQHF. This chain links TRBV28 with TRBJ1-5, with 9 bases that match TRBD1. Germline-derived CDR1 and CDR2 are MDHEN and SYDVKM. This CDR3 spans 15 amino acids. J lost 6 bases, V lost 5 bases, and 8 bases had no gene match.

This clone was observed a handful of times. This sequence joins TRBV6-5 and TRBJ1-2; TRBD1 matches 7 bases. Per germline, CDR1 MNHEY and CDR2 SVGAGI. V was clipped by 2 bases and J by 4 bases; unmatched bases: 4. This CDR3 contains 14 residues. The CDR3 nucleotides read TGTGCCAGCAGTTACGAGGGGGCTGGCTATGGCTACACCTTC. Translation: CASSYEGAGYGYTF.

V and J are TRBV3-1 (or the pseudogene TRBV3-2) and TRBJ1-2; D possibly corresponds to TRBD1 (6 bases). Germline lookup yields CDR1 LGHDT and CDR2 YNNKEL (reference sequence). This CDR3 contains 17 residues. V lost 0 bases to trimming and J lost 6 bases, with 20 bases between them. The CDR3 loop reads CASSQETQGSMYNGYTF. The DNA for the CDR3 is TGTGCCAGCAGCCAAGAGACTCAGGGGAGTATGTATAATGGCTACACCTTC.

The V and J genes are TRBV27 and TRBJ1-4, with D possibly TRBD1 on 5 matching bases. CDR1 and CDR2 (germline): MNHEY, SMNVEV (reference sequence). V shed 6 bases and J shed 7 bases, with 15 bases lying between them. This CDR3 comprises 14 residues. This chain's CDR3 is CASSPLGGAEKLFF. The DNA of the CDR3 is TGTGCCAGCAGCCCATTGGGGGGTGCTGAAAAACTGTTTTTT. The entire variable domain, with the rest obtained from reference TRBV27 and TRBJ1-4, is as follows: EAQVTQNPRYLITVTGKKLTVTCSQNMNHEYMSWYRQDPGLGLRQIYYSMNVEVTDKGDVPEGYKVSRKEKRNFPLILESPSPNQTSLYFCASSPLGGAEKLFFGSGTQLSVL.

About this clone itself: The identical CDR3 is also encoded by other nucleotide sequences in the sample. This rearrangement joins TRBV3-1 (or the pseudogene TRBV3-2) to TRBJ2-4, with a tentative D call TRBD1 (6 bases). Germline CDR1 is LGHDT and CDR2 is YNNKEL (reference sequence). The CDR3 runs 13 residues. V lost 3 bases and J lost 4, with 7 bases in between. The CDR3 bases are TGTGCCAGCAGCCAGGACAGTAAAAACATTCAGTACTTC. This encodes CASSQDSKNIQYF.

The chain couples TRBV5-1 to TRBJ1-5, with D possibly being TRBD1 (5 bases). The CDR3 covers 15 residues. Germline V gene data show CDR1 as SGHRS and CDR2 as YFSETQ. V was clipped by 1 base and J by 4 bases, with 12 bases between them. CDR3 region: CASSLIPGTNQPQHF. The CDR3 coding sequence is TGCGCCAGCAGCTTGATTCCAGGGACTAATCAGCCCCAGCATTTT.

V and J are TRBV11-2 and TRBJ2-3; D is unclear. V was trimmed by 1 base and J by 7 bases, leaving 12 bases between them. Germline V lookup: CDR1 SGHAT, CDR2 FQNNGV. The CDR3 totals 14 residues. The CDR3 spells CASSLVTGGNTQYF. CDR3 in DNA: TGTGCCAGCAGCTTAGTTACGGGTGGAAATACGCAGTATTTT.

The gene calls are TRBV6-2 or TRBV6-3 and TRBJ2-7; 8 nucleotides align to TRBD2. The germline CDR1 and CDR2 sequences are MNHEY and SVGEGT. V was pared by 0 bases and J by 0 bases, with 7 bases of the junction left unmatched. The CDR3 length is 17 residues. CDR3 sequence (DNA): TGTGCCAGCAGTTACTCGACTTCGGGAGGGCCCTCCTACGAGCAGTACGTC. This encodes CASSYSTSGGPSYEQYV.

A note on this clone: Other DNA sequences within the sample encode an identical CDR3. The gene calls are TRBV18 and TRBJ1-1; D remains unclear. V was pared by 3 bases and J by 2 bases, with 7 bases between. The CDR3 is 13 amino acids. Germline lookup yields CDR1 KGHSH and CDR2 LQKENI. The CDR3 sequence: CASSPGRNTEAFF. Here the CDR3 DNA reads TGTGCCAGCTCACCGGGCCGTAACACTGAAGCTTTCTTT.

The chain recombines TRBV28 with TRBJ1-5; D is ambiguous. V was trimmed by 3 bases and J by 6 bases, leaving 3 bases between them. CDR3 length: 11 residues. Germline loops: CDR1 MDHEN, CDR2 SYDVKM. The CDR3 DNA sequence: TGTGCCAGCAGTTTCGGTCAGCCCCAGCATTTT. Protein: CASSFGQPQHF.

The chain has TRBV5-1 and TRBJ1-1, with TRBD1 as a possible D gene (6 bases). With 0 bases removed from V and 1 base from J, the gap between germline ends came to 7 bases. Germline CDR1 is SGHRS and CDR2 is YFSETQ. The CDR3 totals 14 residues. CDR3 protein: CASSLGGGNTEAFF. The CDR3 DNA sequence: TGCGCCAGCAGCTTGGGAGGGGGGAACACTGAAGCTTTCTTT.

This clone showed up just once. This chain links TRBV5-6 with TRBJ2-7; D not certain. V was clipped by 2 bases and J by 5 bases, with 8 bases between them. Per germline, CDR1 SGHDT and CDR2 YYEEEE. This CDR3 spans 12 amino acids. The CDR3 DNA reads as TGTGCCAGCAGCTTTTTGGGCAACGAGCAGTACGTC. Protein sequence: CASSFLGNEQYV.

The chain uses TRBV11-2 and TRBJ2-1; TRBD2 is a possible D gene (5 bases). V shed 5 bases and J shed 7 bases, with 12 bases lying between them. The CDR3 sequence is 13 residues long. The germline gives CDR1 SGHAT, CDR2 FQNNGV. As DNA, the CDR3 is TGTGCCAGCAGCCCCTTGACGGGGAATGAGCAGTTCTTC. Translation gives CASSPLTGNEQFF.

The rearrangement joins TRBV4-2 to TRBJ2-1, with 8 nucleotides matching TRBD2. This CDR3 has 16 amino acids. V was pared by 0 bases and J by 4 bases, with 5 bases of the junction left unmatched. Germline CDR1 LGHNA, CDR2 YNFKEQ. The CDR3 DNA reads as TGTGCCAGCAGCCAAGATTCATCTAGCGGGTACAATGAGCAGTTCTTC. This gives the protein CASSQDSSSGYNEQFF.

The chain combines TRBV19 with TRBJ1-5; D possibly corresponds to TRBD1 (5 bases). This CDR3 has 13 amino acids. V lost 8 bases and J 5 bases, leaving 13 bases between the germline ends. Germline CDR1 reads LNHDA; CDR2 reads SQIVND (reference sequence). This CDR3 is CASSVGRDQPQHF. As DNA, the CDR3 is TGTGCCAGTTCCGTGGGCAGGGATCAGCCCCAGCATTTT. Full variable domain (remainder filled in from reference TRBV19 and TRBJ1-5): DGGITQSPKYLFRKEGQNVTLSCEQNLNHDAMYWYRQDPGQGLRLIYYSQIVNDFQKGDIAEGYSVSREKKESFPLTVTSAQKNPTAFYLCASSVGRDQPQHFGDGTRLSIL.